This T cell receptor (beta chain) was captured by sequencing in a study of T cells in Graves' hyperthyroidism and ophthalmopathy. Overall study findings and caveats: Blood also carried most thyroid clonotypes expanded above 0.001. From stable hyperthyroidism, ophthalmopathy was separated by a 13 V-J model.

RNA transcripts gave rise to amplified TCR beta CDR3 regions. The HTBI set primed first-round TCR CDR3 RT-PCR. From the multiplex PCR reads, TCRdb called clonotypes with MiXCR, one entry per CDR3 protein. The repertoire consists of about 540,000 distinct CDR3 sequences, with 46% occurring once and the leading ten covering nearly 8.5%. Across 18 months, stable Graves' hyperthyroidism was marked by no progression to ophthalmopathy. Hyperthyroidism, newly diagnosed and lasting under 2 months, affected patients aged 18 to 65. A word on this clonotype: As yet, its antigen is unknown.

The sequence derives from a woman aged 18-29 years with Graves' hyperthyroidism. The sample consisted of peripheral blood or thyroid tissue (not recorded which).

In nucleotides, the CDR3 is TGTGCCAGCAGCTTAGGGCCGGACAGGGCGTTTGAAGCTTTCTTT. Its protein is CASSLGPDRAFEAFF. J is TRBJ1-1 and V is TRBV7-8; 8 bases agree with TRBD1. Germline lookup yields CDR1 SGHVS and CDR2 FQNEAQ. Germline trimming cut 1 base from V and 7 bases from J; bases unmatched to any gene: 8. The CDR3 extends over 15 amino acids.